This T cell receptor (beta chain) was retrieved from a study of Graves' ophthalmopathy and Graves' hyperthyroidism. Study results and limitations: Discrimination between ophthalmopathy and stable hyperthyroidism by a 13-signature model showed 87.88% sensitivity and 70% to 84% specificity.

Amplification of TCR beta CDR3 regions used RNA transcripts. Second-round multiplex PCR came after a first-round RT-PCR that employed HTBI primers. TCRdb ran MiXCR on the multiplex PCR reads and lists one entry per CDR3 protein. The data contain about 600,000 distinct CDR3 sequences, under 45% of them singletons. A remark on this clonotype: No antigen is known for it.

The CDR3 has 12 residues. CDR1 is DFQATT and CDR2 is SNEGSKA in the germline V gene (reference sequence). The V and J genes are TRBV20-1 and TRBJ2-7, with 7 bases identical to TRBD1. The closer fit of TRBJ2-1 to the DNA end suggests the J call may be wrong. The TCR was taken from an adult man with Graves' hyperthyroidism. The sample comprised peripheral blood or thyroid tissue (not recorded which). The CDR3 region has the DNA TGCAGTGCTAACAGGGGCAGGGATGAGCAGTTCTTC. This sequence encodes CSANRGRDEQFF.